There are many counts of the clone carrying this T cell receptor beta chain. The source of the sample is a study of neurological immune-mediated disorders. Trimming stripped 3 bases from V and 8 bases from J, with 9 bases between. The CDR3 consists of 12 residues. The V gene's germline CDR1 is SGHKS and CDR2 YYEKEE (reference sequence). Blood bank volunteers in Maryland, USA, served as healthy controls. Each sequencing run yielded over 200 million TCR-beta sequences from 15-18 subjects. TCRdb analysed the 5' RACE reads with MiXCR anew, one entry per CDR3 protein. The table lists roughly 80,000 distinct CDR3 sequences, roughly 9% of them singletons.

The source is a man in his fifties in good health. The specimen sequenced was PBMCs. The genes are TRBV5-5 and TRBJ1-3; no definite D call. CDR3 DNA sequence: TGTGCCAGCAGCTCGGGCGGGGACACCATATATTTT. Its translation: CASSSGGDTIYF.